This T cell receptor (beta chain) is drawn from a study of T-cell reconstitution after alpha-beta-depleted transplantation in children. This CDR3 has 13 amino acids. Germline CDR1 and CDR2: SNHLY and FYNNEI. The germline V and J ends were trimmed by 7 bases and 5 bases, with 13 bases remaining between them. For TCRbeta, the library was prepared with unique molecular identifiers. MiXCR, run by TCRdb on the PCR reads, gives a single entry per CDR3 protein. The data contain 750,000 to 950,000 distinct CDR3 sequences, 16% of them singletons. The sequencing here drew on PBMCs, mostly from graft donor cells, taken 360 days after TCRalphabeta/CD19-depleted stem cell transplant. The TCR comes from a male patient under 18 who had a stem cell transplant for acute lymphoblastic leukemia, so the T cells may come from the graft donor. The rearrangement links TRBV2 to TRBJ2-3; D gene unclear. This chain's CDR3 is CASIERKEDTQYF. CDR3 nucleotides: TGTGCCAGCATAGAAAGGAAGGAAGATACGCAGTATTTT. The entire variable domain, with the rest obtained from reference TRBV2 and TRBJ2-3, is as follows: EPEVTQTPSHQVTQMGQEVILRCVPISNHLYFYWYRQILGQKVEFLVSFYNNEISEKSEIFDDQFSVERPDGSNFTLKIRSTKLEDSAMYFCASIERKEDTQYFGPGTRLTVL.